This T cell receptor beta chain comes out of a study of neurological immune-mediated disorders. Germline CDR1 WSHSY, CDR2 SAAADI. The CDR3 covers 13 residues. The V gene end was trimmed by 8 bases and the J gene end by 2 bases; junction bases not matched to a gene: 5. TCRdb reanalysed the 5' RACE reads using MiXCR and keeps one entry per CDR3 protein. This table has tens of thousands of distinct CDR3 sequences, around 3.4% appearing once. This clonotype was counted at least ten times. Source material: PBMCs. The chain links TRBV10-2 to TRBJ2-5; 7 bases are shared with TRBD2. This clonotype originated in a woman aged 50 to 60 with multiple sclerosis. This CDR3 is CASGWGGQETQYF. CDR3 bases: TGCGCCAGCGGGTGGGGGGGGCAAGAGACCCAGTACTTC.